Below, one T cell receptor (beta chain) is given with its context. Germline V gene lookup returns CDR1 SGHRS and CDR2 YFSETQ. With 0 bases removed from V and 1 base from J, the gap between germline ends came to 3 bases. CDR3 size: 13 residues. This entry belongs to a study of T cells in localized non-small cell lung cancer. The repertoire was sequenced with immunoSEQ multiplex PCR; TCRdb's copy has only in-frame clones and lacks some. Of roughly 76,000 clones listed, around 80% are singletons. The sample consisted of PBMCs, taken before any cancer treatment. The chain employs TRBV5-1 and TRBJ2-3; D is undetermined. This receptor was taken from a man between 40 and 69 years old with stage II squamous cell lung carcinoma. The CDR3 reads CASSLEGTDTQYF. Written as DNA, the CDR3 is TGCGCCAGCAGCTTGGAGGGCACAGATACGCAGTATTTT.